The source of this TCR beta chain is a study of blood T cell repertoires in COVID-19. The wider study: Samples of COVID-19 (acute and convalescent) were obtained from the United States, Italy and Spain. T cells, B-cell-depleted T cells, or PBMCs supplied cDNA or gDNA.

In the authors' workflow: Estimates of nucleated cell counts were drawn from the amplification of reference gene primers. Some clones are missing from TCRdb's copy, which holds only in-frame ones; the method was immunoSEQ multiplex PCR. The V and J calls and clone size were taken over from that table, and D and trimming were inferred from the DNA. Of some 270,000 clones in the sample, around nine tenths were seen once. V was pared by 5 bases and J by 0 bases, with 11 bases between. Germline values: CDR1 SGHNT, CDR2 YENEEA. This CDR3 region has 14 residues. The TCR originated in a man aged 35 to 55 with active or convalescent COVID-19. Sequencing used peripheral blood. The V and J genes are TRBV11-3 and TRBJ2-7; a possible D gene is TRBD2 (6 bases). The CDR3 reads CASSMGGSSYEQYF. The CDR3 DNA follows: TGTGCCAGCAGCATGGGAGGCAGCTCCTACGAGCAGTACTTC. Complete variable domain (other parts from reference TRBV11-3 and TRBJ2-7): EAGVVQSPRYKIIEKKQPVAFWCNPISGHNTLYWYLQNLGQGPELLIRYENEEAVDDSQLPKDRFSAERLKGVDSTLKIQPAELGDSAVYLCASSMGGSSYEQYFGPGTRLTVT.